This T cell receptor beta chain was documented in a study of blood T cells in healthy people across ages. Study-level results: Researchers judged that diversity estimates from one million T cells fell short of true values.

With a J-beta primer mix and a sample-barcoded 5' primer, a second PCR ran about 6 to 11 cycles. Unique molecular identifiers of 12 random nucleotides labeled each cDNA. TCRdb re-analysed the 5' RACE reads in MiXCR, keeping a single row per CDR3 protein. The repertoire consists of 750,000 or so distinct CDR3 sequences, with 20% to 30% occurring once and the leading ten covering 9.4%. The CDR3 consists of 14 residues. V lost 6 bases to trimming and J lost 4 bases, with 13 bases between them. In germline, CDR1 is MDHEN, CDR2 SYDVKM. This clonotype was seen more than once but under ten times. Antigen: not known. A further study also used this sample, focusing on T cells of mothers and their children.

The sample was blood. This TCR was recovered from a boy younger than 18 in good health. The chain combines TRBV28 with TRBJ1-3; D not resolved. CDR3 in amino acids: CASSSRSTGNTIYF. Here the CDR3 DNA reads TGTGCCAGCAGCTCTCGATCTACGGGAAACACCATATATTTT. The entire variable domain, with the rest obtained from reference TRBV28 and TRBJ1-3, is as follows: DVKVTQSSRYLVKRTGEKVFLECVQDMDHENMFWYRQDPGLGLRLIYFSYDVKMKEKGDIPEGYSVSREKKERFSLILESASTNQTSMYLCASSSRSTGNTIYFGEGSWLTVV.